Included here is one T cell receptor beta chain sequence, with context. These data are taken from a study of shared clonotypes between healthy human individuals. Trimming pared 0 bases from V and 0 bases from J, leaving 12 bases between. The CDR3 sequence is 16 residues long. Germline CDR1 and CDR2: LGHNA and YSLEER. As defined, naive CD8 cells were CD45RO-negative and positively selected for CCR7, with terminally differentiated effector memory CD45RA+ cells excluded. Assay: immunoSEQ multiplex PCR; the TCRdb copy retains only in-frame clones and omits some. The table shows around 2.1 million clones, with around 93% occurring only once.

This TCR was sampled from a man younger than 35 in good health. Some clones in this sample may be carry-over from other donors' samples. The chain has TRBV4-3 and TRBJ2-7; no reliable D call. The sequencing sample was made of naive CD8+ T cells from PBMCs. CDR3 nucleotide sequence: TGCGCCAGCAGCCAAGATTGGAACCGACCCTCCTACGAGCAGTACTTC. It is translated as CASSQDWNRPSYEQYF.